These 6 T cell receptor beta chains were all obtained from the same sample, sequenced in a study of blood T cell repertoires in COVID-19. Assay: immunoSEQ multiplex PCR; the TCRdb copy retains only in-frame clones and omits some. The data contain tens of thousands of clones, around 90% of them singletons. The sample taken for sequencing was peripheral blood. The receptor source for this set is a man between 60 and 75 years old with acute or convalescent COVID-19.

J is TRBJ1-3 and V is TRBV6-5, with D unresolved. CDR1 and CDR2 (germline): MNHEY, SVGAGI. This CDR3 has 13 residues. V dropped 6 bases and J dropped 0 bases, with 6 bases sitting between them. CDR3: CASRVGSGNTIYF. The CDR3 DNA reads TGTGCCAGCAGGGTCGGCTCTGGAAACACCATATATTTT.

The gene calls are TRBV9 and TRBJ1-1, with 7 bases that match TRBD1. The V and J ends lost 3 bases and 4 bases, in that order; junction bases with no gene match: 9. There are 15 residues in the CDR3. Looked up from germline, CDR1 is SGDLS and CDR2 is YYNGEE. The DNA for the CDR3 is TGTGCCAGCAGCGCTTCACAGGGGAGTCCCACTGAAGCTTTCTTT. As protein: CASSASQGSPTEAFF.

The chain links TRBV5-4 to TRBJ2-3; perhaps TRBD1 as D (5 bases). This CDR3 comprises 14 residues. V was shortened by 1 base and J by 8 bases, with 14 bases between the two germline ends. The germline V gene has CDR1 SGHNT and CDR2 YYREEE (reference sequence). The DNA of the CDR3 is TGTGCCAGCAGCTTGAGACGGTCCCAGGGTACGCAGTATTTT. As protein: CASSLRRSQGTQYF.

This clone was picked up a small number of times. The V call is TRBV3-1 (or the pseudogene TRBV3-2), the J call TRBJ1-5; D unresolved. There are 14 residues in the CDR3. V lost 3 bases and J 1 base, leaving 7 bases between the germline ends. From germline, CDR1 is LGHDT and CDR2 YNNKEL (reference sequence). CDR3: CASSQFLSNQPQHF. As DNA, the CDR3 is TGTGCCAGCAGCCAGTTCCTAAGCAATCAGCCCCAGCATTTT.

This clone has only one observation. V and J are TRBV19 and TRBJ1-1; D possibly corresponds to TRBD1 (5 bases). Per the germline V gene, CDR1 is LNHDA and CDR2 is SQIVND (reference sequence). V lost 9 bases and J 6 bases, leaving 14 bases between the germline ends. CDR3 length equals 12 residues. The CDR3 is CASATGGPEAFF. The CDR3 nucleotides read TGTGCCAGCGCTACGGGGGGACCTGAAGCTTTCTTT.

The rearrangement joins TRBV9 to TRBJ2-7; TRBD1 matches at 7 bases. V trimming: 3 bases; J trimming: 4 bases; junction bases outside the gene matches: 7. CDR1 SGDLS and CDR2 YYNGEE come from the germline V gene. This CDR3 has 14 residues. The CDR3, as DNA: TGTGCCAGCAGCGAGGGACAGCCGCGTTACGAGCAGTACTTC. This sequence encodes CASSEGQPRYEQYF.